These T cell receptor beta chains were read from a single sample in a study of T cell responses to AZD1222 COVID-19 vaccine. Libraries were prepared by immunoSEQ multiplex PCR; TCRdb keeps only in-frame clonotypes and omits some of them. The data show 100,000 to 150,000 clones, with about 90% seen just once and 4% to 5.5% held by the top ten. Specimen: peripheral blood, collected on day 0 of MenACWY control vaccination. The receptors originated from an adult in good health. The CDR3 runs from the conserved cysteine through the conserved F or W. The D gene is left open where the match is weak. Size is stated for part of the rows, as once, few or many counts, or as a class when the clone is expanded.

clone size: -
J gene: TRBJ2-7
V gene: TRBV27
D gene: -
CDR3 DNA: TGTGCCAGCAGGATTCGAGGGGTGGACTACGAGCAGTACTTC
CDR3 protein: CASRIRGVDYEQYF

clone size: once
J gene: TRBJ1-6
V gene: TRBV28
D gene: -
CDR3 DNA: TGTGCCAGCAGCCGGAGTAATTCACCCCTCCACTTT
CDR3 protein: CASSRSNSPLHF

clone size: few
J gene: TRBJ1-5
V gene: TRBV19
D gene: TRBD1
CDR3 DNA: TGTGCCAGTAGTATCAACAGGGGATTTTCGTTCGGTCAGCCCCAGCATTTT
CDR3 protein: CASSINRGFSFGQPQHF

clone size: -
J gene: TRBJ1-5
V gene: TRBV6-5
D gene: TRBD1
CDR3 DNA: TGTGCCAGCAGAGGGACAGGGAATCAGCCCCAGCATTTT
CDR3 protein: CASRGTGNQPQHF

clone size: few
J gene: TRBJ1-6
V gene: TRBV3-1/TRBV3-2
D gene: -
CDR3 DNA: TGTGCCAGCAGAACCAGGGATTCACCCCTCCACTTT
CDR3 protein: CASRTRDSPLHF

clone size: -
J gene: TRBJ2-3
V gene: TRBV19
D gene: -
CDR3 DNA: TGTGCCAGTAGTCGCCCAGGACACGGGGAATTAGATACGCAGTATTTT
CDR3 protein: CASSRPGHGELDTQYF

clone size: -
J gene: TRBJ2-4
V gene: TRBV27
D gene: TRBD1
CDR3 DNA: TGTGCCAGCAGGGGACAGGGTAGGGACATTCAGTACTTC
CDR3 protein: CASRGQGRDIQYF

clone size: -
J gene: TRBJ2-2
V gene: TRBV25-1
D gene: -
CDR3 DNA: TGTGCCAGCAGGGGGCACAGAACGAACACCGGGGAGCTGTTTTTT
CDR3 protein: CASRGHRTNTGELFF

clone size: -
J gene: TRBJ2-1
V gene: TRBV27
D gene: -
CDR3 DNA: TGTGCCAGCAGTCACGCCGAGCGGAACTCCTACAATGAGCAGTTCTTC
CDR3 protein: CASSHAERNSYNEQFF

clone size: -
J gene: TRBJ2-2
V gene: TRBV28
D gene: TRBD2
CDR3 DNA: TGTGCCAGCAGTTTATCTGGGAGGGCCCCCGGGGAGCTGTTTTTT
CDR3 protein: CASSLSGRAPGELFF

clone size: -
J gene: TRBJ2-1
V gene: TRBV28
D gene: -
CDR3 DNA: TGTGCCAGCAGTTCCCATTTTGCGGGCTCCTACAATGAGCAGTTCTTC
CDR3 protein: CASSSHFAGSYNEQFF

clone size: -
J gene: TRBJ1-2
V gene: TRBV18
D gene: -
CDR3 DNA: TGTGCCAGCTCACCCAACAAGGAGGCTTATGGCTACACCTTC
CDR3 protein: CASSPNKEAYGYTF

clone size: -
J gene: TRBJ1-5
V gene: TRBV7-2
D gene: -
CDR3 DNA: TGTGCCAGCAGCTTACGCGGGGTCCTAAATCAGCCCCAGCATTTT
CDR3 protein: CASSLRGVLNQPQHF

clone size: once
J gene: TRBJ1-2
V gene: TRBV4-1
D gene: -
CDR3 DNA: TGCGCCAGCAGCCAAGTCTATGAGACTCTAAAATCTCATGGCTACACCTTC
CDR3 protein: CASSQVYETLKSHGYTF

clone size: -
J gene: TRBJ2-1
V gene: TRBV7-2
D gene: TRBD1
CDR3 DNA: TGTGCCAGCAGCTTAGCGGTAGGGGACAGGTTATACAATGAGCAGTTCTTC
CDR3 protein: CASSLAVGDRLYNEQFF

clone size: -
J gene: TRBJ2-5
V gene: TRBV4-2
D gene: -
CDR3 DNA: TGTGCCAGCAGCCAGGCATTAGCGCTAGAGGAGACCCAGTACTTC
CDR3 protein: CASSQALALEETQYF

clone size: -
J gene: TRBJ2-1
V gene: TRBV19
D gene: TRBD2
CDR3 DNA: TGTGCCAGTAGTATCATAGCGGGAGGGCACAATGAGCAGTTCTTC
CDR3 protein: CASSIIAGGHNEQFF

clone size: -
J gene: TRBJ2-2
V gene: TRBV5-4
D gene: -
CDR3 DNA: TGTGCCAGCAGCTCGGGGAACACCGGGGAGCTGTTTTTT
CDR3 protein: CASSSGNTGELFF

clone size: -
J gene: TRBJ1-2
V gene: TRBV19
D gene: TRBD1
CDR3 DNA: TGTGCCAGCAGGGCAGGGGGTGGCTACACCTTC
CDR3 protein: CASRAGGGYTF

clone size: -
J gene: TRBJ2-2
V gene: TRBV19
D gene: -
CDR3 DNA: TGTGCCAGTAGACCTTTTCTAGGGGATACCGGGGAGCTGTTTTTT
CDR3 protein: CASRPFLGDTGELFF

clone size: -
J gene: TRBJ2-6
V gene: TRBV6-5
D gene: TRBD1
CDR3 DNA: TGTGCCAGCAGAGATGACAGGGCTGGGGCCAACGTCCTGACTTTC
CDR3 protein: CASRDDRAGANVLTF

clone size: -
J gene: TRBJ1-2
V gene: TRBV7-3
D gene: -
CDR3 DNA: TGTGCCAGCAGCTTAAGGCGAGGGGTTGGCTACACCTTC
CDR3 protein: CASSLRRGVGYTF

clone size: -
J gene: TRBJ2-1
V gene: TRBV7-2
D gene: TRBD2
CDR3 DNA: TGTGCCAGCAGCTTACCTAATAGCGGGGGGGCTAAAAATGAGCAGTTCTTC
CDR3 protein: CASSLPNSGGAKNEQFF

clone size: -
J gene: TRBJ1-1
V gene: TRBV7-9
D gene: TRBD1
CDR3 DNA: TGTGCCAGCAGCTTAACAGGGGACACTGAAGCTTTCTTT
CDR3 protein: CASSLTGDTEAFF